This TCR beta chain is from a study of shared clonotypes between healthy human individuals. The method was immunoSEQ multiplex PCR; TCRdb's version includes in-frame clones alone and lacks a portion of them. The sample shows more than 2 million clones, almost 96% of them seen only once. Study-level results: Relative to clonotypes present in all four donors, those not shared had lower generation probabilities.

Trimming took 0 bases from V and 2 from J, leaving 15 bases between them. The germline V gene encodes CDR1 SGHRS and CDR2 YFSETQ. The CDR3 extends over 16 amino acids. Concerning this clone: Its antigen is currently unknown.

Sequencing was done on a sample of naive CD4+ T cells sorted from blood. Subset: CD45RA+ positively selected. The genes are TRBV5-1 and TRBJ2-7; D is undetermined. The TCR sequence derives from a young man in good health. The CDR3 nucleotides read TGCGCCAGCAGCTTGGGCTTCATTGCAGAGACCTACGAGCAGTACTTC. Translated: CASSLGFIAETYEQYF.